The following is a TCR beta chain sequence with its context. The antigen remains undetermined. These data originate in a study of T cells after yellow fever vaccination. The wider study: It was SMART-Seq v4 Ultra Low Input that prepared the fractions with low cell numbers. General observations from the study: Peaking on day 5 versus 15, the secondary response was faster but weaker.

TCRdb used MiXCR to reprocess the 5' RACE reads, holding one entry per CDR3 protein. The sample has under 550,000 distinct CDR3 sequences; around a fifth are singletons. V lost 3 bases and J lost 8; bases outside the gene matches: 11. The CDR3 spans 16 residues. In germline, CDR1 is KGHDR, CDR2 SFDVKD. The TCR sequence derives from a man younger than 35 who received the YFV17D yellow fever vaccine. This specimen consisted of PBMCs, obtained roughly 20 days after the first yellow fever vaccination. The chain uses TRBV24-1 and TRBJ2-1, with 8 bases identical to TRBD2. The CDR3 here is CATSDLYRGGLHEQFF. The DNA for the CDR3 is TGTGCCACCAGTGATCTTTACCGGGGGGGCCTCCATGAGCAGTTCTTC.